This T cell receptor (beta chain) originates from a study of glioma-infiltrating T cells after dendritic cell vaccination. Sequenced by immunoSEQ multiplex PCR; TCRdb stores in-frame clones only, minus some. This table has over 90,000 clones, about 85% appearing once. Germline values: CDR1 MGHRA, CDR2 YSYEKL. CDR3 size: 15 residues. After removal of 3 bases from V and 1 base from J, the junction contained 3 bases not matched to a gene. The chain links TRBV4-1 to TRBJ1-1; 9 nucleotides agree with TRBD1. Material: blood, obtained before dendritic cell vaccination. This receptor was identified in a human donor with glioblastoma. The CDR3 nucleotides are TGCGCCAGCAGCCAGAGACAGGGGGAGAACACTGAAGCTTTCTTT. As protein: CASSQRQGENTEAFF.